This T cell receptor (beta chain) was found in a study of T cell repertoires in cytomegalovirus infection. A note on this clonotype: Antigen specificity is unknown.

TCRdb recomputed calls from the reads with MiXCR, one row per CDR3 protein. The sample lists about 830,000 distinct CDR3 sequences, approximately 32% occurring once. CDR1 MNHEY and CDR2 SMNVEV come from the germline V gene (reference sequence). This CDR3 region has 16 residues. V was cut by 0 bases and J by 4 bases, with 15 bases left in between. The sequencing here drew on cultured CD8+ T cells from PBMCs, taken from culture after CMV antigen stimulation. The chain has TRBV27 and TRBJ1-2; D not resolved. The receptor comes from a human donor in good health (CMV status not recorded). Some clones in this sample may be carry-over from other donors' samples. CDR3: CASSLSAGSLVYGYTF. As DNA, the CDR3 is TGTGCCAGCAGTTTATCGGCCGGGTCCCTAGTCTATGGCTACACCTTC.